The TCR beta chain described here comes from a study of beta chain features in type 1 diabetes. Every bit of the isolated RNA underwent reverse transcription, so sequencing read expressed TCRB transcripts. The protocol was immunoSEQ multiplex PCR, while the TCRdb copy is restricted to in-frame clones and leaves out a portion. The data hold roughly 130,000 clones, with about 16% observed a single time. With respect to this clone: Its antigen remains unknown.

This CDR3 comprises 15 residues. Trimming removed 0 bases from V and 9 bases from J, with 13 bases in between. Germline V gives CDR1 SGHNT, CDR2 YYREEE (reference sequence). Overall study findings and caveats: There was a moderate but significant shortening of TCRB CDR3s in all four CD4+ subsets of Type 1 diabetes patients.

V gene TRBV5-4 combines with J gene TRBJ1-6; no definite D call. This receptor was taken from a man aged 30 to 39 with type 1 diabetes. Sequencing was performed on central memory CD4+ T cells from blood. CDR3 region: CASSLDGWRSSPLHF. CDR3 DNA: TGTGCCAGCAGCTTGGATGGATGGCGGAGTTCACCCCTCCACTTT.